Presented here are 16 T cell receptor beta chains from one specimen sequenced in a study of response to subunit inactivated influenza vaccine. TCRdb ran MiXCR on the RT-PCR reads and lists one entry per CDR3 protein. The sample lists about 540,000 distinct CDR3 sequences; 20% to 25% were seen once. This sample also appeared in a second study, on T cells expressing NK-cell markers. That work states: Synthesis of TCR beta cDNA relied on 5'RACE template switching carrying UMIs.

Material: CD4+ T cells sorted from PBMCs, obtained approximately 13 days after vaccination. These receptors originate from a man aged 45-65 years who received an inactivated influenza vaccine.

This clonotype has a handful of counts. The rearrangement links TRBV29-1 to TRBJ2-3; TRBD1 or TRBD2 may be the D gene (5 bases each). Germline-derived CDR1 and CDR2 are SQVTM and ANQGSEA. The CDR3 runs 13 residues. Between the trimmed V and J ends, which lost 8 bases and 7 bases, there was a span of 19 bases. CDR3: CSTWTLRGNTQYF. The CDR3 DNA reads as TGCAGCACCTGGACCTTGAGGGGAAATACGCAGTATTTT.

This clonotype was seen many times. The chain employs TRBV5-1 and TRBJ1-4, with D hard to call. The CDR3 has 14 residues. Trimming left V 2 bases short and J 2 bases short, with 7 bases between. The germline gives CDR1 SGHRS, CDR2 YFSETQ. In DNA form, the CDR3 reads TGCGCCAGCAGCTTAACGATGACTAATGAAAAACTGTTTTTT. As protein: CASSLTMTNEKLFF. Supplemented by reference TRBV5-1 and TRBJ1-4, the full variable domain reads KAGVTQTPRYLIKTRGQQVTLSCSPISGHRSVSWYQQTPGQGLQFLFEYFSETQRNKGNFPGRFSGRQFSNSRSEMNVSTLELGDSALYLCASSLTMTNEKLFFGSGTQLSVL.

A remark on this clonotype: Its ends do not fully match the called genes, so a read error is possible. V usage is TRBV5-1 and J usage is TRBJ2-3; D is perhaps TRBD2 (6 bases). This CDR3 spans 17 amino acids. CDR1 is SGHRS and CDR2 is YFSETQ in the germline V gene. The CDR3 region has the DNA TGCGTCAGCAGCTTGGAAGGGGAGCCCACTAGCACGGATACGCAGTATTTT. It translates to CVSSLEGEPTSTDTQYF.

For the CDR3, the DNA is TGTGCCAGCAGCAATGGACAGGGAAATTACGAGCAGTACTTC. It encodes CASSNGQGNYEQYF. This chain links TRBV3-1 with TRBJ2-7, with 8 bases aligning to TRBD1. The CDR3 has 14 amino acids. Per the germline V gene, CDR1 is LGHDT and CDR2 is YNNKEL (reference sequence). J gave up 4 bases and V 5 bases, and 7 bases lay outside the gene matches.

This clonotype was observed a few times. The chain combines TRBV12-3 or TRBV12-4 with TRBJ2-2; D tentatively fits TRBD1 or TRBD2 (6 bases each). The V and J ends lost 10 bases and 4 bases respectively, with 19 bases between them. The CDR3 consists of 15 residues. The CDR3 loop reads CATLTRGLGTGELFF. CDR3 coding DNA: TGTGCCACCCTGACCCGGGGGCTCGGCACCGGGGAGCTGTTTTTT.

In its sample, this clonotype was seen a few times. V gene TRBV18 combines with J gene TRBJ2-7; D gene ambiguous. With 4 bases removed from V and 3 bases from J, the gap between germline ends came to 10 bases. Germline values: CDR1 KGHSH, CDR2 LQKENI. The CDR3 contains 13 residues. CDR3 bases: TGTGCCAGCTCACGTCCGGACCTCTACGAGCAGTACTTC. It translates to CASSRPDLYEQYF.

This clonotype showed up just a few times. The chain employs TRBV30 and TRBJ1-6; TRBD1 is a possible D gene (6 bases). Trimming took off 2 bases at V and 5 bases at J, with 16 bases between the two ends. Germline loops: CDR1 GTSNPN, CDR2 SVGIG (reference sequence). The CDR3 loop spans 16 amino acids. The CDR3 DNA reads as TGTGCCTGGAGTCGCCTTCCCAGGGGAAATAATTCACCCCTCCACTTT. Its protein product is CAWSRLPRGNNSPLHF. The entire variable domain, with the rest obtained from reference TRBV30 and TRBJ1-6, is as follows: SQTIHQWPATLVQPVGSPLSLECTVEGTSNPNLYWYRQAAGRGLQLLFYSVGIGQISSEVPQNLSASRPQDRQFILSSKKLLLSDSGFYLCAWSRLPRGNNSPLHFGNGTRLTVT.

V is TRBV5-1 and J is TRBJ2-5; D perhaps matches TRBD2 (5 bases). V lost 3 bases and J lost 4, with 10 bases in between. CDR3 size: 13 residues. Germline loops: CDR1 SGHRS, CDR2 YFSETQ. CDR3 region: CASSSDEGETQYF. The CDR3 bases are TGCGCCAGCAGCTCTGATGAGGGAGAGACCCAGTACTTC.

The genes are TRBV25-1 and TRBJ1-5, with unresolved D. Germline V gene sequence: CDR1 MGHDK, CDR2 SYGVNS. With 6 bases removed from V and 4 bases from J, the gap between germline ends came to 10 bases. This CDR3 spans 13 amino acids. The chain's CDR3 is CASSPIGNQPQHF. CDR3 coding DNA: TGTGCCAGCAGCCCTATTGGAAATCAGCCCCAGCATTTT.

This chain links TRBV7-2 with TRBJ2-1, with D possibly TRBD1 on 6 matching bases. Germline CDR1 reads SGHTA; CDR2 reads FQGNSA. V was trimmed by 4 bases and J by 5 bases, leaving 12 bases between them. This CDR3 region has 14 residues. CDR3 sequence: CASSSRQANNEQFF. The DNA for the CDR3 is TGTGCCAGCAGCTCTCGACAGGCTAACAATGAGCAGTTCTTC.

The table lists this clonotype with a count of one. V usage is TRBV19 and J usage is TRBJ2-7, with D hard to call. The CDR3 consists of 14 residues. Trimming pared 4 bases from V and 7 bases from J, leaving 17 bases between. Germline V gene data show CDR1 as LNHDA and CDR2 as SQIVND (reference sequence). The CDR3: CASSNLKASREQYF. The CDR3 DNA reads TGTGCCAGTAGTAACCTGAAGGCAAGTCGGGAGCAGTACTTC.

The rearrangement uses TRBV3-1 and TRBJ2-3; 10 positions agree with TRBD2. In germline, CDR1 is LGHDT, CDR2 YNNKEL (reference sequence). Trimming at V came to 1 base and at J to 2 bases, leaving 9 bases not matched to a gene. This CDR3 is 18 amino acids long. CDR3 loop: CASSQGVSGRSLTDTQYF. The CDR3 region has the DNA TGTGCCAGCAGCCAAGGGGTTAGCGGGAGGTCCCTCACAGATACGCAGTATTTT.

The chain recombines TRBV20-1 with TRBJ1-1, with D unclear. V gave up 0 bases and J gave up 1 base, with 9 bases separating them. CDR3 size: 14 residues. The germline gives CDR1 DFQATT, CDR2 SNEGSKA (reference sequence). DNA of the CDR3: TGCAGTGCTAGAGATCCGGGAGCGAACACTGAAGCTTTCTTT. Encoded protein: CSARDPGANTEAFF.

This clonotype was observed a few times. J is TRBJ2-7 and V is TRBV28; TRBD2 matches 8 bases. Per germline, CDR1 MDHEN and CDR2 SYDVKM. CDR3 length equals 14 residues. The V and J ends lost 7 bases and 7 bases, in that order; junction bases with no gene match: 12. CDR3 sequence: CASTPGGGPREQYF. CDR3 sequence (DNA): TGTGCCAGCACCCCCGGGGGGGGCCCGCGGGAGCAGTACTTC.

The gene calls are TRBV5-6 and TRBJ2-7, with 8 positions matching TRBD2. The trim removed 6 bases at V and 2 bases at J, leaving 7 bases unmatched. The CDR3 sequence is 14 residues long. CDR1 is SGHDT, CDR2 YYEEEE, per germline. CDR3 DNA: TGTGCCAGCAACCGGGCGGGGGGTCCCTACGAGCAGTACTTC. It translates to CASNRAGGPYEQYF. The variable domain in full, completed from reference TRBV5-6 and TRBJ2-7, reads DAGVTQSPTHLIKTRGQQVTLRCSPKSGHDTVSWYQQALGQGPQFIFQYYEEEERQRGNFPDRFSGHQFPNYSSELNVNALLLGDSALYLCASNRAGGPYEQYFGPGTRLTVT.

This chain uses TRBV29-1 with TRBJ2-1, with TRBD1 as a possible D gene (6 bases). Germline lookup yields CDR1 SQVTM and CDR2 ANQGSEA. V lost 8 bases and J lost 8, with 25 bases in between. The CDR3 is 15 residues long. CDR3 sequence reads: CSFEVPGPTGYEQFF. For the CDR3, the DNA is TGCAGCTTCGAAGTCCCGGGGCCAACAGGGTATGAGCAGTTCTTC.